These 3 T cell receptor beta chains came from one sample sequenced in a study of T cells after yellow fever vaccination. TCRdb processed the 5' RACE reads anew with MiXCR; each CDR3 protein has one entry. The sample lists about 120,000 distinct CDR3 sequences, 8.9% seen once, with roughly 43% in the top ten. The source material was CD8+ T cells sorted from PBMCs, sampled on the day of the yellow fever booster vaccination. The origin of the receptors is a man in his late teens or twenties who received the YFV17D yellow fever vaccine.

The chain couples TRBV6-1 to TRBJ1-3; no firm D call. The CDR3 runs 15 residues. Germline V gives CDR1 MNHNS, CDR2 SASEGT. V lost 7 bases and J lost 3, with 16 bases in between. The CDR3 nucleotides are TGTGCCAGCACCGAAGGGCAGATCGGTGGAAACACCATATATTTT. Translating gives CASTEGQIGGNTIYF.

V is TRBV9 and J is TRBJ1-1, with D tentatively TRBD1 (6 bases). CDR1 is SGDLS and CDR2 is YYNGEE in the germline V gene. Trimming removed 3 bases from V and 3 bases from J, with 9 bases in between. This CDR3 comprises 13 residues. The CDR3 is CASSGYRDTEAFF. In DNA form, the CDR3 reads TGTGCCAGCAGCGGATACAGGGACACTGAAGCTTTCTTT. The variable domain in full, completed from reference TRBV9 and TRBJ1-1, reads DSGVTQTPKHLITATGQRVTLRCSPRSGDLSVYWYQQSLDQGLQFLIQYYNGEERAKGNILERFSAQQFPDLHSELNLSSLELGDSALYFCASSGYRDTEAFFGQGTRLTVV.

This clonotype was counted only a few times. The chain joins TRBV7-9 to TRBJ1-5; D gene ambiguous. V shed 10 bases and J shed 4 bases, with 17 bases lying between them. The CDR3 extends over 14 amino acids. The V gene's germline CDR1 is SEHNR and CDR2 FQNEAQ (reference sequence). The CDR3 region is CATSSGRPNQPQHF. The CDR3 DNA is TGTGCCACCTCTTCGGGCAGACCGAATCAGCCCCAGCATTTT.